A single sample is the source of the 22 T cell receptor beta chains below, sequenced in a study of blood T cells in healthy people across ages. Using a J-beta primer mix together with a sample-barcoded 5' primer, a second PCR was run for roughly 6 to 11 cycles. TCRdb analysed the 5' RACE reads with MiXCR anew, one entry per CDR3 protein. This table holds hundreds of thousands of distinct CDR3 sequences, roughly 43% found once. Sequenced material: blood. The receptors here all came from a man older than 75 in good health.

V and J are TRBV6-2 or TRBV6-3 and TRBJ2-7; TRBD2 matches at 10 bases. The J call is doubtful: the DNA matches TRBJ2-5 better. CDR1 and CDR2 (germline): MNHEY, SVGEGT. This CDR3 has 15 amino acids. The CDR3 loop is CASSFPASGRETQYF. The CDR3 coding sequence is TGTGCCAGCTCCTTTCCGGCTAGCGGGAGAGAGACCCAGTACTTC.

A remark on this clonotype: Compared with germline, one end of the junction differs, possibly owing to a read error. V usage is TRBV5-1 and J usage is TRBJ2-1, with 12 bases matching TRBD2. Germline V gives CDR1 SGHRS, CDR2 YFSETQ. CDR3 length: 16 amino acids. CDR3 nucleotide sequence: TGCGCCAGCAGCTCCCGGACTAGCGGGACGTACAATGAGCCGTACTTC. It is translated as CASSSRTSGTYNEPYF.

Only a few counts were recorded for this clonotype. This rearrangement joins TRBV6-1 to TRBJ2-6, with D possibly matching TRBD1 (5 bases). The V end lost 6 bases, the J end lost 1 base, and 13 bases lay between the germline ends. This CDR3 comprises 16 residues. Per the germline V gene, CDR1 is MNHNS and CDR2 is SASEGT. The DNA of the CDR3 is TGTGCCAGCAGCGAAACAGGAGCTTCTGGGGCCAACGTCCTGACTTTC. Protein product: CASSETGASGANVLTF.

This rearrangement joins TRBV7-9 to TRBJ1-1; no reliable D call. Looked up from germline, CDR1 is SEHNR and CDR2 is FQNEAQ (reference sequence). This CDR3 is built from 14 residues. Between the trimmed V and J ends, which lost 2 bases and 5 bases, there was a span of 12 bases. The chain's CDR3 is CASSLRDEMTEAFF. The CDR3, as DNA: TGTGCCAGCAGCTTACGGGATGAGATGACTGAAGCTTTCTTT. The whole variable domain, filled in from reference TRBV7-9 and TRBJ1-1, reads DTGVSQNPRHKITKRGQNVTFRCDPISEHNRLYWYRQTLGQGPEFLTYFQNEAQLEKSRLLSDRFSAERPKGSFSTLEIQRTEQGDSAMYLCASSLRDEMTEAFFGQGTRLTVV.

This clonotype was seen only a few times. This CDR3 reads CASSWTGPPNNIQYF. In DNA, the CDR3 is TGTGCCAGCAGTTGGACCGGGCCCCCGAACAACATTCAGTACTTC. The rearrangement uses TRBV6-2 or TRBV6-3 and TRBJ2-4; D not certain. The CDR3 is made up of 15 amino acids. The germline CDR1 and CDR2 sequences are MNHEY and SVGEGT. V gave up 4 bases and J gave up 7 bases, with 17 bases separating them.

The genes are TRBV6-2 or TRBV6-3 and TRBJ2-7; weak D call: TRBD2 (6 bases). The CDR3 loop spans 16 amino acids. Per germline, CDR1 MNHEY and CDR2 SVGEGT. V lost 6 bases, J lost 0 bases, and 18 bases lay in between. CDR3 coding DNA: TGTGCCAGCAGCCCACCGGGGGTGGGGAGCTCCTACGAGCAGTACTTC. It encodes CASSPPGVGSSYEQYF.

Only a few counts were recorded for this clonotype. The V gene is TRBV4-3, the J gene TRBJ2-1; 11 bases match TRBD2. V lost 2 bases and J lost 2; bases outside the gene matches: 20. The CDR3 extends over 22 amino acids. CDR1 is LGHNA and CDR2 is YSLEER in the germline V gene. The CDR3: CASSQRRASGGTNLRAYNEQFF. DNA for the CDR3: TGCGCCAGCAGCCAAAGGCGGGCTAGCGGGGGGACTAACCTCCGCGCCTACAATGAGCAGTTCTTC.

The CDR3 region is CASSYLGGGGNEQYF. For the CDR3, the DNA is TGTGCCAGCAGCTACTTGGGTGGCGGGGGGAATGAGCAGTACTTC. This chain connects TRBV12-3 or TRBV12-4 to TRBJ2-7; 8 bases fit TRBD2. V trimming: 6 bases; J trimming: 7 bases; junction bases outside the gene matches: 14. The CDR3 covers 15 residues.

This clonotype was counted only a few times. This rearrangement joins TRBV3-1 to TRBJ2-2; a possible D gene is TRBD2 (6 bases). Germline V CDR1 and CDR2: LGHDT, YNNKEL (reference sequence). CDR3 length equals 17 residues. Trimming cost V 0 bases and J 1 base, with 12 bases left between them. The CDR3 region is CASSQERDGENTGELFF. CDR3 nucleotide sequence: TGTGCCAGCAGCCAAGAGCGGGACGGGGAGAACACCGGGGAGCTGTTTTTT. Using reference TRBV3-1 and TRBJ2-2 for the parts outside the CDR3, the full variable domain is DTAVSQTPKYLVTQMGNDKSIKCEQNLGHDTMYWYKQDSKKFLKIMFSYNNKELIINETVPNRFSPKSPDKAHLNLHINSLELGDSAVYFCASSQERDGENTGELFFGEGSRLTVL.

The chain recombines TRBV24-1 with TRBJ2-1, with 9 positions matching TRBD1. Looked up from germline, CDR1 is KGHDR and CDR2 is SFDVKD. With 4 bases clipped from V and 15 bases from J, the junction kept 6 bases outside the gene matches. This CDR3 is built from 12 residues. This chain's CDR3 is CATSDQGQGRFF. The CDR3 DNA is TGTGCCACCAGTGACCAAGGACAGGGGCGGTTCTTC.

This clonotype has just one count. The J gene is TRBJ1-5, the V gene TRBV7-2, with D tentatively TRBD1 (5 bases). CDR3 size: 15 residues. Trimming took 2 bases from V and 4 from J, leaving 12 bases between them. Germline V gene lookup returns CDR1 SGHTA and CDR2 FQGNSA. CDR3 loop: CASSLWGKRNQPQHF. As DNA, the CDR3 is TGTGCCAGCAGCTTATGGGGGAAAAGGAATCAGCCCCAGCATTTT.

This clonotype has only a few counts. J is TRBJ2-7 and V is TRBV6-6; D is ambiguous. V was pared by 0 bases and J by 4 bases, with 7 bases between. The CDR3 extends over 13 amino acids. Germline values: CDR1 MNHNY, CDR2 SVGAGI (reference sequence). CDR3 in DNA: TGTGCCAGCAGTTACTCCGAAGAATACGAGCAGTACTTC. The encoded protein is CASSYSEEYEQYF.

The rearrangement joins TRBV12-3 or TRBV12-4 to TRBJ1-1, with D unclear. This CDR3 has 13 amino acids. The V and J ends lost 5 bases and 1 base respectively, with 8 bases between them. The CDR3 DNA reads as TGTGCCAGCAGTGTAAAATCGAACACTGAAGCTTTCTTT. It specifies CASSVKSNTEAFF.

The chain joins TRBV11-2 to TRBJ2-5, with TRBD1 matching over 9 bases. The closer fit of TRBJ2-7 to the DNA end suggests the J call may be wrong. The CDR3 runs to 13 residues. Germline values: CDR1 SGHAT, CDR2 FQNNGV. The CDR3 protein is CASSRGQGREQYF. In DNA form, the CDR3 reads TGTGCCAGCAGCCGCGGACAGGGGCGCGAGCAGTACTTC.

This clonotype has only a few counts. The chain combines TRBV14 with TRBJ2-5, with 7 bases matching TRBD2. Germline V gene lookup returns CDR1 SGHDN and CDR2 FVKESK. This CDR3 region has 17 residues. With V trimmed by 3 bases and J by 11 bases, 21 bases remained unmatched. The chain's CDR3 is CASSQGRVGGSRNEQYF. The CDR3 nucleotides are TGTGCCAGCAGCCAGGGGAGGGTTGGCGGGAGCCGGAATGAGCAGTACTTC.

The gene calls are TRBV21-1 and TRBJ2-4; the table names TRBD1, a call not compared with the DNA. TRBJ2-7 matches the DNA end more closely, so the J call is doubtful. TRBV21-1 is a documented pseudogene. This CDR3 has 14 amino acids. The CDR3 sequence: CASSIRTGRYEQYF. DNA of the CDR3: TGTGCCAGCAGCATCCGGACAGGGAGGTACGAGCAGTACTTC.

The chain couples TRBV12-3 or TRBV12-4 to TRBJ1-5; no definite D call. The CDR3 runs 15 residues. The germline V and J ends were trimmed by 1 base and 3 bases, with 10 bases remaining between them. The CDR3, as DNA: TGTGCCAGCAGTTTAGGGTTACAGACCAATCAGCCCCAGCATTTT. It codes for CASSLGLQTNQPQHF.

This chain connects TRBV20-1 to TRBJ2-7, with 7 bases lining up with TRBD1. This CDR3 region has 14 residues. Per germline, CDR1 DFQATT and CDR2 SNEGSKA (reference sequence). V lost 3 bases and J lost 2; bases outside the gene matches: 7. The CDR3 protein is CSASQETGPYEQYF. Here the CDR3 DNA reads TGCAGTGCTAGCCAGGAGACAGGGCCCTACGAGCAGTACTTC.

A remark on this clonotype: One end of the junction is discordant with germline, which a read error may explain. V is TRBV4-3 and J is TRBJ2-1; 8 bases match TRBD1. TRBJ2-7 explains the end of the DNA better; the J call may be wrong. The CDR3 sequence is 15 residues long. From germline, CDR1 is LGHNA and CDR2 YSLEER. For the CDR3, the DNA is TGCGCCAGCAGTCAAGCAGGGGGCTTCTACAATGAGCAGTACTTC. Translation: CASSQAGGFYNEQYF.

This chain joins TRBV28 and TRBJ2-1; possible D gene TRBD2, 6 bases. Looked up from germline, CDR1 is MDHEN and CDR2 is SYDVKM. Trimming pared 2 bases from V and 13 bases from J, leaving 24 bases between. This CDR3 spans 16 amino acids. The CDR3 loop is CASSLRRGAGVETQFF. CDR3 sequence (DNA): TGTGCCAGCAGTTTACGGAGGGGCGCTGGTGTCGAGACCCAGTTCTTC.

This clonotype was detected only once. This rearrangement joins TRBV4-3 to TRBJ2-2, with 11 bases fitting TRBD1. Germline values: CDR1 LGHNA, CDR2 YSLEER. The CDR3 sequence is 16 residues long. The V gene end was trimmed by 4 bases and the J gene end by 7 bases; junction bases not matched to a gene: 8. The CDR3 DNA sequence: TGCGCCAGCAGCCTTCTGGGACAGGGGGTTGGCGGGGAGCTGTTTTTT. Its translation is CASSLLGQGVGGELFF.

The V call is TRBV6-5, the J call TRBJ2-7; no reliable D call. This CDR3 is 13 amino acids long. The germline gives CDR1 MNHEY, CDR2 SVGAGI. With 6 bases removed from V and 3 bases from J, the gap between germline ends came to 12 bases. The CDR3 is CASRKGTRYEQYF. The CDR3 DNA sequence: TGTGCCAGCAGAAAAGGAACCCGCTACGAGCAGTACTTC.